The clone carrying this TCR beta chain turned up a few times. What it recognizes is unknown. The data were obtained in a study of cytomegalovirus exposure and HLA in healthy donors. Notes on the study in general: Cytomegalovirus association was assigned to about 180 TCR beta chains. Testing in vitro showed a few CMV-associated chains specific for CMV antigens.

Separate from the roughly 710-subject first cohort, the roughly 120-subject validation cohort was the one that the donors belonged to. CDR3 length: 13 amino acids. Germline assignment: CDR1 SGHNT and CDR2 YYREEE (reference sequence). TCRdb's table, derived via immunoSEQ multiplex PCR, lists solely in-frame clones and lacks some. The sample shows about 150,000 clones, about nine tenths of them seen only once. The sequenced sample consisted of PBMCs. The clonotype originates from a man between 18 and 35 years old in good health and CMV-seronegative. The chain recombines TRBV5-4 with TRBJ2-2; possible D gene TRBD2, 6 bases. CDR3 in DNA: TGTGCTCTAACGCGGGGCGGGAATGGGGAGCTGTTTTTT. This encodes CALTRGGNGELFF.